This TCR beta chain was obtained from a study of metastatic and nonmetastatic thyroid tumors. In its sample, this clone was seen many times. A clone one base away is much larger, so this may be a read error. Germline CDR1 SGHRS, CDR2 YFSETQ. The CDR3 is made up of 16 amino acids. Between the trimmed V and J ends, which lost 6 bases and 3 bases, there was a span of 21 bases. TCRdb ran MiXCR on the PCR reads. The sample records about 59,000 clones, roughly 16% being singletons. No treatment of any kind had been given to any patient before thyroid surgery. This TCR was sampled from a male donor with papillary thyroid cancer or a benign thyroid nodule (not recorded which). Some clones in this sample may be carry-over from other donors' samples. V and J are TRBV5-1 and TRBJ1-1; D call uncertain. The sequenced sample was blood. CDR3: CASTLAQHRSDTEAFF. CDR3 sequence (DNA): TGCGCCAGCACCCTCGCCCAACACCGGTCGGACACTGAAGCTTTCTTT.